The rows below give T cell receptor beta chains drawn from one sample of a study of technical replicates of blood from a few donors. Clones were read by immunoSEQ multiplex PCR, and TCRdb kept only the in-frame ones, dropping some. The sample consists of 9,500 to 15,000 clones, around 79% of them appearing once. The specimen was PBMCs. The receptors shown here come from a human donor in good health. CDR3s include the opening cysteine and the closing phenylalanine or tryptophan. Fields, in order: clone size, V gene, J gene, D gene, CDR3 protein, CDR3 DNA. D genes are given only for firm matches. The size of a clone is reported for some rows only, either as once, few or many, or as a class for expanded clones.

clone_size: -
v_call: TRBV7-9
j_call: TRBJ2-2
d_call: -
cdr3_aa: CASSLGAASTNTGELFF
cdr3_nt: TGTGCCAGCAGCTTGGGGGCCGCAAGTACGAACACCGGGGAGCTGTTTTTT

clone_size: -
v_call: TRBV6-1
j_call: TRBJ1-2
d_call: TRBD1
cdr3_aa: CASRTGQNYGYTF
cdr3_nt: TGTGCCAGCAGGACGGGACAGAACTATGGCTACACCTTC

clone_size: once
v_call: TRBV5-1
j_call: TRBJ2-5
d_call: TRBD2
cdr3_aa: CASSLRLAGAPGQETQYF
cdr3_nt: TGCGCCAGCAGCTTGAGACTAGCGGGAGCCCCTGGGCAAGAGACCCAGTACTTC

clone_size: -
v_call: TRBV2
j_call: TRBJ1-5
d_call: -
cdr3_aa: CASSKSGARNQPQHF
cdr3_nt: TGTGCCAGCAGTAAGTCAGGGGCGAGAAATCAGCCCCAGCATTTT

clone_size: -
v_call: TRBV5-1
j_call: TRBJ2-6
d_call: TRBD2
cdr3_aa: CASSATSGRAAGANVLTF
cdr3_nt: TGCGCCAGCAGCGCGACTAGCGGGAGGGCCGCGGGGGCCAACGTCCTGACTTTC

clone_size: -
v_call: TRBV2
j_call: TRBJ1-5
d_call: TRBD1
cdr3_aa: CASRLQGAGNQPQHF
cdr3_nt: TGTGCCAGCAGACTACAGGGGGCGGGCAATCAGCCCCAGCATTTT

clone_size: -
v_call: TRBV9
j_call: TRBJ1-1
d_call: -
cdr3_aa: CASSVGTGPGEAFF
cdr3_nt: TGTGCCAGCAGCGTAGGTACAGGGCCTGGAGAAGCTTTCTTT

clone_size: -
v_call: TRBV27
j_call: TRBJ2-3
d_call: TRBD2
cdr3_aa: CASSFGTSDTDTQYF
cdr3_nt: TGTGCCAGCAGTTTTGGGACTAGTGACACAGATACGCAGTATTTT

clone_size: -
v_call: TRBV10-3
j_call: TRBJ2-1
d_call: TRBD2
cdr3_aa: CAISEREVSSEQFF
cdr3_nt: TGTGCCATCAGTGAGCGGGAGGTCTCAAGTGAGCAGTTCTTC

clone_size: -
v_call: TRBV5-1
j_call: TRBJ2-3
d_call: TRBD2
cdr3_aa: CASSNVAGAQDTQYF
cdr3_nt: TGCGCCAGCAGTAATGTAGCGGGAGCGCAAGATACGCAGTATTTT

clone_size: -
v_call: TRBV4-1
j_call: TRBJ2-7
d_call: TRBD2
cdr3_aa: CASSHTSGTTHSYEQYF
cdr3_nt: TGCGCCAGCAGCCACACTAGCGGGACTACCCACTCCTACGAGCAGTACTTC

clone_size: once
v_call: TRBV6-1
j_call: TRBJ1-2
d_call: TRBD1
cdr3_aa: CASIPGTGVDGYTF
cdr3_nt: TGTGCCAGCATCCCCGGGACAGGGGTAGATGGCTACACCTTC

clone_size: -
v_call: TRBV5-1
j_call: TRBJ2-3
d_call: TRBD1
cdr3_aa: CASSLGQGTRTDTQYF
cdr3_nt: TGCGCCAGCAGCTTGGGACAGGGAACAAGGACAGATACGCAGTATTTT

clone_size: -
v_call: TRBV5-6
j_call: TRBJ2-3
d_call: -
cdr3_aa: CASSLGSGVDTQYF
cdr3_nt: TGTGCCAGCAGCTTGGGTTCAGGGGTGGATACGCAGTATTTT

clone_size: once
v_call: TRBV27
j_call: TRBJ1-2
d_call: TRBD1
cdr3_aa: CASSLSTGGGYTF
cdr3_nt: TGTGCCAGCAGTTTATCAACAGGGGGTGGCTACACCTTC

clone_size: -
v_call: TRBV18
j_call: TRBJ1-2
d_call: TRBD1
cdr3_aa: CATSQGDYGYTF
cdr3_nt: TGTGCCACTTCACAGGGGGACTATGGCTACACCTTC

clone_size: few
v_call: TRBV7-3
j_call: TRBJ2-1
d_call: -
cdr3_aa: CASSHDSSYNEQFF
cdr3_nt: TGTGCCAGCAGTCACGACAGCTCCTACAATGAGCAGTTCTTC

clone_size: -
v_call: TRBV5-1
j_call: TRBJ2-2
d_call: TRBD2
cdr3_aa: CASSFNTGLAGLEPGELFF
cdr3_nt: TGCGCCAGCAGCTTCAATACCGGACTAGCGGGACTCGAACCCGGGGAGCTGTTTTTT

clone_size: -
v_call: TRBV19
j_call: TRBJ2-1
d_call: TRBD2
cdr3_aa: CASSIDPGRGNEQFF
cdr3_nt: TGTGCCAGTAGTATAGACCCCGGGAGGGGTAATGAGCAGTTCTTC

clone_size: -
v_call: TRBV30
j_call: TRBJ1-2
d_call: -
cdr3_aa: CAWETSGYGYTF
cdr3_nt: TGTGCCTGGGAAACCAGCGGCTATGGCTACACCTTC

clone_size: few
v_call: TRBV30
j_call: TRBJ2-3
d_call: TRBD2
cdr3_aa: CAWSSREEMTDTQYF
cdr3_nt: TGTGCCTGGAGTTCTCGGGAGGAGATGACAGATACGCAGTATTTT

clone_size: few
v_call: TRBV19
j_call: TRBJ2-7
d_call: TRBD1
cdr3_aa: CASSTTGYYEQYF
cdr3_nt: TGTGCCAGTAGCACGACAGGGTACTACGAGCAGTACTTC

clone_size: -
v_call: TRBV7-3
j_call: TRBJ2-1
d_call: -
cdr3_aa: CASSLNPRAEQFF
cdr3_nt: TGTGCCAGCAGCTTAAATCCCCGAGCTGAGCAGTTCTTC

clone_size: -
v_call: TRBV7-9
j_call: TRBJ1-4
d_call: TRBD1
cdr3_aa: CASSPGQGSEKLFF
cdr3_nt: TGTGCCAGCAGCCCAGGACAGGGGAGCGAAAAACTGTTTTTT

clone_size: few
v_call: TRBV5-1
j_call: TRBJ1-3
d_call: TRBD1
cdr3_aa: CASSSTGTAGNTIYF
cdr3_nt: TGCGCCAGCAGCTCGACAGGGACTGCCGGAAACACCATATATTTT

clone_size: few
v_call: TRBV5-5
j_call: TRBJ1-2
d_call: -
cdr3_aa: CASSVTGSNGYTF
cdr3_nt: TGTGCCAGCAGCGTAACGGGGTCGAATGGCTACACCTTC

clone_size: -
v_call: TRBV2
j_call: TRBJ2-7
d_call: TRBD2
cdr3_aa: CASSESVSGAYEQYF
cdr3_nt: TGTGCCAGCAGTGAGTCCGTTAGCGGGGCCTACGAGCAGTACTTC

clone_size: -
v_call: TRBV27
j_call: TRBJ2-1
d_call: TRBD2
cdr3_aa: CASSAGLAGGNNEQFF
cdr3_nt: TGTGCCAGCAGTGCGGGACTAGCGGGTGGTAACAATGAGCAGTTCTTC

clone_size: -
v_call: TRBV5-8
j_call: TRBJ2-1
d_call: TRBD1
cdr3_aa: CASSAGTGRSYNEQFF
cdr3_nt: TGTGCCAGCAGCGCCGGGACAGGGCGCTCCTACAATGAGCAGTTCTTC

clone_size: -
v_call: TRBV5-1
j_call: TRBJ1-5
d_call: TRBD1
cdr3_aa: CASSLGTGDYSNQPQHF
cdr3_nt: TGCGCCAGCAGCTTGGGTACAGGGGATTATAGCAATCAGCCCCAGCATTTT

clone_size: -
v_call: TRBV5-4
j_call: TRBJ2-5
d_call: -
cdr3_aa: CASSTESSQETQYF
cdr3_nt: TGTGCCAGCAGCACCGAGAGCTCGCAAGAGACCCAGTACTTC

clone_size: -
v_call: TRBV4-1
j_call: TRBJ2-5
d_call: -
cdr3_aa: CASSQDPTKETQYF
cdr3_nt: TGCGCCAGCAGCCAAGACCCGACTAAAGAGACCCAGTACTTC

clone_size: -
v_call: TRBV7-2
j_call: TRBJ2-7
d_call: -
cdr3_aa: CASSLDAGAYEQYF
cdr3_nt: TGTGCCAGCAGCTTAGATGCAGGGGCCTACGAGCAGTACTTC

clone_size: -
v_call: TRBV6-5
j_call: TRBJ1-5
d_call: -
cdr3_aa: CASSYDRNQPQHF
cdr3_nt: TGTGCCAGCAGTTACGATCGGAATCAGCCCCAGCATTTT

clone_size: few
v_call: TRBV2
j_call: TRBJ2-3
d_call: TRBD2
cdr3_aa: CASSEYGAGGLKVVTQYF
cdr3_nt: TGTGCCAGCAGTGAATATGGAGCGGGAGGCCTAAAAGTCGTTACGCAGTATTTT

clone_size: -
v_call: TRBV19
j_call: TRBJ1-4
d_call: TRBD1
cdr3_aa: CASSGGQINEKLFF
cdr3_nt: TGTGCCAGTAGTGGGGGACAGATTAATGAAAAACTGTTTTTT

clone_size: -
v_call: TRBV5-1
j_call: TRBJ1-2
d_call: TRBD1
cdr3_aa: CASSSGTLGTGSYGYTF
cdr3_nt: TGCGCCAGCAGCTCCGGAACCCTCGGGACAGGGAGTTATGGCTACACCTTC

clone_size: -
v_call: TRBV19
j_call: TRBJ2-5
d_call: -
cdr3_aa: CASSMSVGEETQYF
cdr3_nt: TGTGCCAGTAGTATGAGTGTGGGAGAGGAGACCCAGTACTTC

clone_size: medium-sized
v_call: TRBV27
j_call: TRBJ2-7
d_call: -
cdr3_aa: CASSPTSAGEQYF
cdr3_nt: TGTGCCAGCAGCCCCACGAGCGCGGGTGAGCAGTACTTC

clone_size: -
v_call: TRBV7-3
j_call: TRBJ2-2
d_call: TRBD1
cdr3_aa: CASSRWTGLNTGELFF
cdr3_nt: TGTGCCAGCAGCAGATGGACAGGTCTGAACACCGGGGAGCTGTTTTTT

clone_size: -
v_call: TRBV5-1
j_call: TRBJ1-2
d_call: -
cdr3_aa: CASSFSGYGYTF
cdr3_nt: TGCGCCAGCAGCTTTTCAGGTTACGGCTACACCTTC

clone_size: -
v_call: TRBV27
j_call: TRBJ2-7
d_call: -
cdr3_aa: CASSSGAGTYEQYF
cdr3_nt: TGTGCCAGCAGTTCTGGGGCCGGCACCTACGAGCAGTACTTC

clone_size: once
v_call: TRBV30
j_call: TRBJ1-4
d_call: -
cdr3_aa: CAWSGGATTNEKLFF
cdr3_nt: TGTGCCTGGAGTGGTGGGGCCACAACTAATGAAAAACTGTTTTTT

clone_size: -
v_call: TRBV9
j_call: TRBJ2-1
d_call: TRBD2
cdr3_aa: CASSDRTSGSHNEQFF
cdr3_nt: TGTGCCAGCAGCGACCGGACTAGCGGGAGTCACAATGAGCAGTTCTTC

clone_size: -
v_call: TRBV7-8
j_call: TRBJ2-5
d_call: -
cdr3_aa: CATRDSQETQYF
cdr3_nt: TGTGCCACCCGGGACTCTCAAGAGACCCAGTACTTC

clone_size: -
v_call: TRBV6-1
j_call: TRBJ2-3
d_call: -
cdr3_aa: CASSEADASSEAQYF
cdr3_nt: TGTGCCAGCAGTGAAGCTGACGCCTCTTCAGAGGCGCAGTATTTT

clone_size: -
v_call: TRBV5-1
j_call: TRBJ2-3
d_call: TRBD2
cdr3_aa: CATKAGSTDTQYF
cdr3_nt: TGCGCCACAAAAGCGGGAAGCACAGATACGCAGTATTTT

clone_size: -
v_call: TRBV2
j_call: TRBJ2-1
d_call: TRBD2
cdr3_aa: CASSPGAGGAGNEQFF
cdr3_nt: TGTGCCAGCAGCCCGGGGGCGGGAGGGGCTGGTAATGAGCAGTTCTTC

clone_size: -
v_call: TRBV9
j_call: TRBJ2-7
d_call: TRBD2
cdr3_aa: CASSVGGSGMYEQYF
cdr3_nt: TGTGCCAGCAGCGTAGGAGGTAGCGGGATGTACGAGCAGTACTTC

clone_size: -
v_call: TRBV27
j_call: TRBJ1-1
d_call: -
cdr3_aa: CASSTSNREAFF
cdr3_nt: TGTGCCAGCAGTACTTCAAACAGAGAAGCTTTCTTT

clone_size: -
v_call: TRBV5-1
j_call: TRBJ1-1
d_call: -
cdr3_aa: CASSLGGMNTEAFF
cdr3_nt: TGCGCCAGCAGCCTTGGGGGCATGAACACTGAAGCTTTCTTT

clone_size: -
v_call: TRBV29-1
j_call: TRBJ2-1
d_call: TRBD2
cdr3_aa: CSVGSGRINNEQFF
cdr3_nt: TGCAGCGTCGGTAGCGGGAGGATAAACAATGAGCAGTTCTTC

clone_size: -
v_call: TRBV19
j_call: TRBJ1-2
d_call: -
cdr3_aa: CASTRYYGYTF
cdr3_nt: TGTGCCAGCACACGTTACTATGGCTACACCTTC